The rows below give T cell receptor beta chains drawn from one sample of a study of OX40 agonist ivuxolimab in advanced cancers. Some clones are missing from TCRdb's copy, which holds only in-frame ones; the method was immunoSEQ multiplex PCR. The sample contains tens of thousands of clones, about 87% of which appear only once. The sample was CD4+ or CD8+ T cells sorted from blood, taken in a trial of the OX40 agonist ivuxolimab. The receptors derive from an adult with an advanced solid tumor such as melanoma, head and neck, liver or kidney cancer. Both conserved end residues are part of each CDR3. D genes are given only for firm matches. The size entry is marked missing in some rows and otherwise reads once, few, many or a size class.

cdr3_nt,cdr3_aa,d_call,v_call,j_call,clone_size
TGTGCCAGCAGCTGGGGGACTAGCCTATCTATTCTGTTCTTC,CASSWGTSLSILFF,TRBD2,TRBV5-4,TRBJ2-1,-
TGTGCCAGTAGTCCCCTTTACCCCCGCGGGTCCTACAATGAGCAGTTCTTC,CASSPLYPRGSYNEQFF,-,TRBV19,TRBJ2-1,-
TGTGCCAGCGGCCGGGACAGGGGCGGCAATCAGCCCCAGCATTTT,CASGRDRGGNQPQHF,TRBD1,TRBV7-9,TRBJ1-5,-
TGTGCCAGCAGCTTAGGGACGGGGGAGACCCAGTACTTC,CASSLGTGETQYF,-,TRBV11-3,TRBJ2-5,-
TGTGCCAGCAGCTTAGCGTTAGGGGGCACGTACGAGCAGTACTTC,CASSLALGGTYEQYF,TRBD1,TRBV7-6,TRBJ2-7,-
TGTGCCAGCAGACCGCGAATTGGAACTAATGAAAAACTGTTTTTT,CASRPRIGTNEKLFF,-,TRBV7-2,TRBJ1-4,once
TGTGCCAGCAGTAAAGGGGTAGGGCAGTACTTC,CASSKGVGQYF,-,TRBV6-1,TRBJ2-7,-
TGTGCCAGCAGTTACATGGGAGTTTCCGAGCAGTACTTC,CASSYMGVSEQYF,-,TRBV6-5,TRBJ2-7,-
TGCAGCGTTGAAGGGGACCGGAACTATGGCTACACCTTC,CSVEGDRNYGYTF,-,TRBV29-1,TRBJ1-2,-
TGTGCCAGCAGCTTAATGGGGTCTACAGATACGCAGTATTTT,CASSLMGSTDTQYF,-,TRBV7-6,TRBJ2-3,-
TGCGCCAGCAGTATAATCTCAACTGGTGAGCAGTTCTTC,CASSIISTGEQFF,-,TRBV10-1,TRBJ2-1,-
TGTGCCAGCGGAGAGACCCAGTACTTC,CASGETQYF,-,TRBV28,TRBJ2-5,-
TGTGCCAGCACGTACCAAAACACCGGGGAGCTGTTTTTT,CASTYQNTGELFF,-,TRBV6-6,TRBJ2-2,-
TGCGCCAGCAGTGATATGGAGGGGTGGACTGGGGCCAACGTCCTGACTTTC,CASSDMEGWTGANVLTF,-,TRBV10-1,TRBJ2-6,-
TGCAGCGTAGTCGACTCAGAGGATGAGCAGTTCTTC,CSVVDSEDEQFF,-,TRBV29-1,TRBJ2-1,-
TGTGCCAGCAAGTTTACGTACGAGCAGTACTTC,CASKFTYEQYF,-,TRBV6-1,TRBJ2-7,-
TGTGCCAGCAGCCCCGTCAGGGGAAGCAATCAGCCCCAGCATTTT,CASSPVRGSNQPQHF,-,TRBV6-5,TRBJ1-5,-
TGTGCCAGCAGCTTCGCGCCGGGACTAGGAGGCGACGAGCAGTACTTC,CASSFAPGLGGDEQYF,TRBD2,TRBV7-8,TRBJ2-7,-
TGCGCCAGCAGCCATCCAGGCCCGAGAGGGGAGACCCAGTACTTC,CASSHPGPRGETQYF,-,TRBV4-1,TRBJ2-5,-
TGTGCCAGCAGCGTATCAGGGAGCACCGGGGAGCTGTTTTTT,CASSVSGSTGELFF,-,TRBV9,TRBJ2-2,-
TGTGCCAGCAGCCCAGGGGTCCTCTCCTACGAGCAGTACTTC,CASSPGVLSYEQYF,-,TRBV4-2,TRBJ2-7,-
TGTGCCAGTAGTATAGATCCCTCCTGGGGTACCTACGAGCAGTACTTC,CASSIDPSWGTYEQYF,-,TRBV19,TRBJ2-7,-
TGCGCCAGCAGCTCCGGGAGGGCCAGCACAGATACGCAGTATTTT,CASSSGRASTDTQYF,TRBD2,TRBV5-1,TRBJ2-3,-
TGTGCCAGCACCCGGGAAGATACGCAGTATTTT,CASTREDTQYF,-,TRBV28,TRBJ2-3,-
TGTGCCAGCTCACCGCAGGGACGGAAGGACACTGAAGCTTTCTTT,CASSPQGRKDTEAFF,-,TRBV18,TRBJ1-1,-
TGCGCCAGCAGCTTTATGACTAGCGGTCGCTACGAGCAGTACTTC,CASSFMTSGRYEQYF,TRBD2,TRBV5-1,TRBJ2-7,-
TGTGCCAGCAGCTTGATAGGACAGGCCGAGGGCCCCTCTGGAAACACCATATATTTT,CASSLIGQAEGPSGNTIYF,TRBD1,TRBV9,TRBJ1-3,-
TGTGCCAGTACAGTGAACACTGAAGCTTTCTTT,CASTVNTEAFF,-,TRBV28,TRBJ1-1,-
TGTGCCAGCGGGGAGAGAATCTATGGCTACACCTTC,CASGERIYGYTF,-,TRBV2,TRBJ1-2,-
TGTGCCAGCAGCTTAAGAGGGGGTTCCCTCTACGAGCAGTACTTC,CASSLRGGSLYEQYF,-,TRBV11-3,TRBJ2-7,-
TGTGCCAGCAGCCTCCAAGATGGGCCCCTCCACTTT,CASSLQDGPLHF,-,TRBV5-4,TRBJ1-6,-
TGTGCCTGGAGTGCGACCGTTTTAAGGAGCTCCTACGAGCAGTACTTC,CAWSATVLRSSYEQYF,-,TRBV30,TRBJ2-7,-
TGTGCCAGCAGTTACTCAGGGGGCGCTTACTCTGGGGCCAACGTCCTGACTTTC,CASSYSGGAYSGANVLTF,TRBD1,TRBV11-2,TRBJ2-6,-
TGTGCCAGCAGCCCGGGACAGGGGCCCTACGAGCAGTACTTC,CASSPGQGPYEQYF,TRBD1,TRBV11-2,TRBJ2-7,-
TGTGCCAGCAGGATGGTGGGTCTCAACACCGGGGAGCTGTTTTTT,CASRMVGLNTGELFF,-,TRBV5-5,TRBJ2-2,-
TGTGCCAGCAGCCAAGATATCCGCCTAGCGGGCGCTTACAATGAGCAGTTCTTC,CASSQDIRLAGAYNEQFF,TRBD2,TRBV14,TRBJ2-1,-
TGTGCCAGCAGCGCCGGACGGTACAGCACCATATATTTT,CASSAGRYSTIYF,-,TRBV27,TRBJ1-3,once
TGTGCCAGCAGTCCCCTCCAGAGCAGTCTAAACTATGGCTACACCTTC,CASSPLQSSLNYGYTF,-,TRBV27,TRBJ1-2,-
TGTGCCATCAGTGGACGGCTTGGAAACACCATATATTTT,CAISGRLGNTIYF,-,TRBV10-3,TRBJ1-3,once
TGTGCCACCAGCAGAGGCCTTAACTTGGATACGCAGTATTTT,CATSRGLNLDTQYF,-,TRBV15,TRBJ2-3,-
TGTGCCAGCAGCGTGACAGGGATTGGGGAGACCCAGTACTTC,CASSVTGIGETQYF,TRBD1,TRBV9,TRBJ2-5,-
TGTGCCAGTAAAAGGGACAGGCCCTATGGCTACACCTTC,CASKRDRPYGYTF,TRBD1,TRBV19,TRBJ1-2,-